Listed here are 14 T cell receptor beta chains from one sample, sequenced in a study of response to subunit inactivated influenza vaccine. TCRdb called the RT-PCR reads again in MiXCR, with one record for every CDR3 protein. In the table there are 800,000 or so distinct CDR3 sequences, 20% to 25% of which are singletons. The sample in question was PBMCs from blood, obtained 5 to 6 days after vaccination. These receptors all stem from a middle-aged man who received an inactivated influenza vaccine.

This clonotype has a handful of counts. The V and J genes are TRBV20-1 and TRBJ2-7, with 16 bases that match TRBD2. CDR1 and CDR2 from the germline V gene are DFQATT and SNEGSKA (reference sequence). The CDR3 totals 15 residues. V lost 6 bases, J lost 7 bases, and 9 bases stayed unmatched. The DNA of the CDR3 is TGCAGTGCCCCGGGACTAGCGGGAGGGTCGGGGGAGCAGTACTTC. This codes for CSAPGLAGGSGEQYF.

This clonotype came up a few times. The J gene is TRBJ2-3, the V gene TRBV7-9; D is unresolved. The length of the CDR3 is 15 residues. Trimming stripped 4 bases from V and 8 bases from J, with 19 bases between. Germline lookup yields CDR1 SEHNR and CDR2 FQNEAQ (reference sequence). The CDR3 sequence is CASSSQTGFQVTQYF. The CDR3 nucleotides read TGTGCCAGCAGCTCCCAGACTGGCTTTCAAGTTACGCAGTATTTT.

The chain uses TRBV29-1 and TRBJ2-7; D could derive from TRBD1 or TRBD2 (5 bases each). The V gene's germline CDR1 is SQVTM and CDR2 ANQGSEA. The CDR3 is 13 amino acids. The germline V and J ends were trimmed by 4 bases and 3 bases, with 13 bases remaining between them. DNA for the CDR3: TGCAGCGTTGGTCGGGGCCCCCTCTACGAGCAGTACTTC. This encodes CSVGRGPLYEQYF.

This clonotype was counted between two and nine times. The chain carries TRBV2 and TRBJ1-5; tentatively, D is TRBD1 (5 bases). The CDR3 runs 13 residues. Germline CDR1 is SNHLY and CDR2 is FYNNEI. Trimming shortened V by 4 bases and J by 8 bases, and 12 bases separated the two germline ends. The CDR3 region is CASSVRTGEPQHF. In DNA, the CDR3 is TGTGCCAGCAGTGTGAGAACGGGGGAGCCCCAGCATTTT.

V and J are TRBV4-1 and TRBJ1-5; 7 bases agree with TRBD1. CDR3 length: 17 amino acids. Germline V gene data show CDR1 as MGHRA and CDR2 as YSYEKL. Trimming at V came to 0 bases and at J to 3 bases, leaving 8 bases not matched to a gene. The CDR3 DNA reads as TGCGCCAGCAGCCAAGATCCCAGGGGGGAGGCCAATCAGCCCCAGCATTTT. Its protein product is CASSQDPRGEANQPQHF.

This clonotype was detected only a few times. The chain has TRBV6-5 and TRBJ2-1; D is tentatively TRBD1 or TRBD2 (6 bases each). CDR3 length: 13 residues. Per the germline V gene, CDR1 is MNHEY and CDR2 is SVGAGI. Deletions cut 4 bases from V and 7 bases from J, with 11 bases between. CDR3 residues: CASSSLGGNEQFF. The CDR3 nucleotides read TGTGCCAGCAGTTCGTTAGGGGGGAATGAGCAGTTCTTC.

V and J are TRBV6-6 and TRBJ2-6; D is unresolved. Germline loops: CDR1 MNHNY, CDR2 SVGAGI (reference sequence). V was cut by 6 bases and J by 3 bases, with 6 bases left in between. The CDR3 extends over 13 amino acids. The CDR3 DNA reads TGTGCCAGCAGCCTTTATGGGGCCAACGTCCTGACTTTC. Protein: CASSLYGANVLTF.

This chain joins TRBV12-3 or TRBV12-4 and TRBJ2-4; D is uncertain. The CDR3 length is 14 residues. V lost 7 bases to trimming and J lost 3 bases, with 13 bases between them. CDR3 sequence: CASISGSNKNIQYF. The CDR3 DNA follows: TGTGCCAGCATTTCCGGATCAAACAAAAACATTCAGTACTTC.

This clonotype was observed at least ten times. CDR3 loop: CSVRPGSWETQYF. The CDR3 DNA follows: TGCAGCGTTCGGCCAGGGTCGTGGGAGACCCAGTACTTC. The rearrangement joins TRBV29-1 to TRBJ2-5; D is perhaps TRBD1 (5 bases). Germline V gene lookup returns CDR1 SQVTM and CDR2 ANQGSEA. The CDR3 runs 13 residues. V gave up 5 bases and J gave up 5 bases, with 15 bases separating them.

This clonotype has just a few counts. The rearrangement uses TRBV12-3 or TRBV12-4 and TRBJ1-5, with D hard to call. V shed 0 bases and J shed 0 bases, with 6 bases lying between them. This CDR3 region has 15 residues. The CDR3 DNA reads as TGTGCCAGCAGTTTAGCGCGCCATAGCAATCAGCCCCAGCATTTT. Amino acid sequence: CASSLARHSNQPQHF.

This clonotype occurred many times. The V call is TRBV28, the J call TRBJ2-7, with 9 bases that match TRBD1. The J segment lost 1 base and the V segment lost 6 bases, leaving 10 bases of the junction unmatched. This CDR3 comprises 16 residues. CDR1 is MDHEN and CDR2 is SYDVKM in the germline V gene. The CDR3 DNA is TGTGCCAGCAGCCTACACCTGACAGGGGGTTCCTACGAGCAGTACTTC. It codes for CASSLHLTGGSYEQYF. The whole variable domain, remainder taken from reference TRBV28 and TRBJ2-7, is DVKVTQSSRYLVKRTGEKVFLECVQDMDHENMFWYRQDPGLGLRLIYFSYDVKMKEKGDIPEGYSVSREKKERFSLILESASTNQTSMYLCASSLHLTGGSYEQYFGPGTRLTVT.

V and J are TRBV5-3 and TRBJ2-3; no clear D. TRBV5-3 is labeled an ORF, and its function is uncertain. Trimming left V 2 bases short and J 4 bases short, with 5 bases between. The CDR3 consists of 12 residues. CDR3 protein: CARSFTADTQYF. CDR3 DNA: TGTGCCAGAAGCTTCACAGCAGATACGCAGTATTTT.

This clonotype showed up many times. The V call is TRBV5-1, the J call TRBJ1-3; D unclear. The CDR3 has 15 amino acids. Looked up from germline, CDR1 is SGHRS and CDR2 is YFSETQ. V lost 1 base and J 0 bases, leaving 8 bases between the germline ends. The CDR3 region is CASSLYGISGNTIYF. The CDR3 DNA follows: TGCGCCAGCAGCTTGTACGGGATCTCTGGAAACACCATATATTTT.

The table lists this clonotype with a few counts. The rearrangement uses TRBV12-3 or TRBV12-4 and TRBJ2-1, with 9 bases matching TRBD2. Trimming removed 1 base from V and 4 bases from J; junction bases left unmatched: 5. The CDR3 spans 16 residues. In DNA form, the CDR3 reads TGTGCCAGCAGTTTAGGGAGCGGGAGGCAATACAATGAGCAGTTCTTC. Translation: CASSLGSGRQYNEQFF.